This TCR beta chain was captured in a study of early T cells in non-severe SARS-CoV-2 infection. The count of this clonotype is one. TCRdb called the 5' RACE reads again in MiXCR, with one record for every CDR3 protein. This sample yields roughly 70,000 distinct CDR3 sequences, of which 18% are seen a single time; 7.5% to 10% belongs to the top ten. Per the germline V gene, CDR1 is SGHTA and CDR2 is FQGNSA. This CDR3 contains 15 residues. Unmatched junction bases numbered 4, after V lost 4 bases and J lost 1 base. The source was whole blood, collected at baseline. This chain uses TRBV7-2 with TRBJ2-7; 10 positions agree with TRBD1. The source is an adult who was a healthcare worker with PCR-confirmed SARS-CoV-2 infection or an uninfected control (not recorded which). CDR3 nucleotide sequence: TGTGCCAGCAGCTATCGGACAGGGGGATCCTACGAGCAGTACTTC. This gives the protein CASSYRTGGSYEQYF.